These T cell receptor beta chains were read from a single sample in a study of Graves' ophthalmopathy and Graves' hyperthyroidism. TCRdb independently ran MiXCR on the multiplex PCR reads; one entry per CDR3 protein. This sample has about 220,000 distinct CDR3 sequences, with roughly 21% found just once. Sequenced material: peripheral blood. The receptors originated from a woman aged 50 to 60 with Graves' ophthalmopathy. The CDR3 runs from the conserved cysteine through the conserved F or W. The D gene is left open where the match is weak. Clone size is not always given. Where it is, it says once, few, many or a class for expanded clones.

abundance,v_gene,j_gene,d_gene,CDR3nt,CDR3aa
many,TRBV13,TRBJ1-5,NA,TGTGCCAGCAGCTTAGTTTTCTTTCCCGGGGACAACGGCAATCAGCCCCAGCATTTT,CASSLVFFPGDNGNQPQHF
many,TRBV30,TRBJ1-1,NA,TGTGCCTGGAGTGTACTGGTCTTCACTGAAGCTTTCTTT,CAWSVLVFTEAFF
few,TRBV18,TRBJ1-2,NA,TGTGCCAGCTCACCACCGGGCAGACCGTATGGCTACACCTTC,CASSPPGRPYGYTF
NA,TRBV14,TRBJ1-1,NA,TGTGCCAGCAGTCCAATTCGTCAGGAAGCTTTCTTT,CASSPIRQEAFF
many,TRBV2,TRBJ2-5,NA,TGTGCCAGCAGCTTCTCCAGAGAAGAGACCCAGTACTTC,CASSFSREETQYF
few,TRBV2,TRBJ2-5,TRBD2,TGTGCCAGCAGTGAAGCGCTAGCGGCCTCTTCGAAGACCCAGTACTTC,CASSEALAASSKTQYF
NA,TRBV20-1,TRBJ2-7,TRBD2,TGCAGTGCTAGACCTCCCGGACTAGCGGGAGCTCGCGAGCAGTACTTC,CSARPPGLAGAREQYF
NA,TRBV7-2,TRBJ2-7,TRBD1,TGTGCCAGCAGCTCGCGGACAGGGGGCATCTACGAGCAGTACTTC,CASSSRTGGIYEQYF
NA,TRBV2,TRBJ2-5,NA,TGTGCCAGCAGTGATTCGGGTCTCGAGACCCAGTACTTC,CASSDSGLETQYF
many,TRBV29-1,TRBJ2-7,TRBD1,TGCAGCGGCCGGGACAGTTACGAGCAGTACTTC,CSGRDSYEQYF
NA,TRBV6-1,TRBJ1-1,NA,TGTGCCAGCAGCCCAGACGTGAACACTGAAGCTTTCTTT,CASSPDVNTEAFF
many,TRBV5-1,TRBJ1-1,NA,TGCGCCAGCAGCTTGTCGGGCCCAAACACTGAAGCTTTCTTT,CASSLSGPNTEAFF
many,TRBV30,TRBJ1-2,NA,TGTGCCTGGACCCCATTGGGGGAACCCTATGGCTACACCTTC,CAWTPLGEPYGYTF
many,TRBV6-5,TRBJ1-1,NA,TGTGCCAGCAGTTACATGGAAGAAGTCTCTGAAGCTTTCTTT,CASSYMEEVSEAFF
few,TRBV7-3,TRBJ2-2,NA,TGTGCCAGCAGCATCCAGCGAACCGGGGAGCTGTTTTTT,CASSIQRTGELFF
many,TRBV6-5,TRBJ1-6,TRBD1,TGTGCCAGCAGTTCAGGGGGGGGAGGGAATTCACCCCTCCACTTT,CASSSGGGGNSPLHF
many,TRBV5-1,TRBJ2-7,NA,TGCGCCAGCAGCTCGGGCCTGGTCAACTACGAGCAGTACTTC,CASSSGLVNYEQYF
many,TRBV7-2,TRBJ1-2,NA,TGTGCCAGCAGCTTATCCCAAAACTATGGCTACACCTTC,CASSLSQNYGYTF
many,TRBV4-1,TRBJ1-3,NA,TGCGCCAGCAGCCAAAACACCGACAGTTCTGGAAACACCATATATTTT,CASSQNTDSSGNTIYF
many,TRBV24-1,TRBJ1-2,TRBD1,TGTGCCACCAGGGGACAGGGGAATGGCTACACCTTC,CATRGQGNGYTF
many,TRBV19,TRBJ2-2,NA,TGTGCCAGTAGTATATCTCGGGCCGGGAGGGAGCTGTTTTTT,CASSISRAGRELFF
NA,TRBV6-1,TRBJ1-2,NA,TGTGCCAGCAGTGAACAAGGCTACACCTTC,CASSEQGYTF
NA,TRBV12-3/TRBV12-4,TRBJ2-5,TRBD2,TGTGCCAGCAGCATAGCGGGAGGTCGGGAGACCCAGTACTTC,CASSIAGGRETQYF
many,TRBV12-3/TRBV12-4,TRBJ1-2,NA,TGTGCCAGCAGTTTAGTCGGGACACGGATAAGTGGCTACACCTTC,CASSLVGTRISGYTF
many,TRBV2,TRBJ2-5,TRBD2,TGTGCCAGCACCAAGGGGGGACTAGCGCGAGAGACCCAGTACTTC,CASTKGGLARETQYF
NA,TRBV19,TRBJ1-5,NA,TGTGCCAGTAGGGACATCAATCAGCCCCAGCATTTT,CASRDINQPQHF
NA,TRBV9,TRBJ2-2,TRBD2,TGTGCCAGCAGCGTAGAGGGAGCGGGAGGGCTCGAGACCGGGGAGCTGTTTTTT,CASSVEGAGGLETGELFF
many,TRBV30,TRBJ2-2,NA,TGTGCCTGGAGGGCGACCGGGGAGCTGTTTTTT,CAWRATGELFF
many,TRBV28,TRBJ1-1,NA,TGTGCCAGCAGTTCCCGACGGGAAGCTTTCTTT,CASSSRREAFF
many,TRBV7-2,TRBJ2-1,TRBD2,TGTGCCAGCAGAAGAACAGGGACTAGCGGGAGAAACAATGAGCAGTTCTTC,CASRRTGTSGRNNEQFF
many,TRBV15,TRBJ2-7,TRBD1,TGTGCCACCAGCAGAACGGGACAGGGATACGAGCAGTACTTC,CATSRTGQGYEQYF
NA,TRBV3-1,TRBJ2-7,NA,TGTGCCAGCAGCCAAGACCAAGGGAGCTCCTACGAGCAGTACTTC,CASSQDQGSSYEQYF
NA,TRBV6-1,TRBJ2-6,NA,TGTGCCAGCAGCCTGCCGGGACTTTTCTCTGGGGCCAACGTCCTGACTTTC,CASSLPGLFSGANVLTF
NA,TRBV6-1,TRBJ1-1,NA,TGTGCCGCCTCAGGGCTTACGAACACTGAAGCTTTCTTT,CAASGLTNTEAFF
NA,TRBV20-1,TRBJ1-1,NA,TGCAGTGCTACAGGGTATGGTTCGCTGGCTGAAGCTTCCTTT,CSATGYGSLAEASF
NA,TRBV24-1,TRBJ1-1,NA,TGTGCCACCAGTCCGGGGGAAGACTCTGAAGCTTTCTTT,CATSPGEDSEAFF
many,TRBV6-1,TRBJ2-6,NA,TGTGCCAGCAGTGAAGCTATGGGGGCTGGGGCCAACGTCCTGACTTTC,CASSEAMGAGANVLTF
few,TRBV30,TRBJ2-2,TRBD1,TGTGCCTGGAGCGACAGGGTTACCGGGGAGCTGTTTTTT,CAWSDRVTGELFF
NA,TRBV28,TRBJ1-2,NA,TGTGCCAGCAGCCCTGGACGGGAAGGGGCTGGCTACACCTTC,CASSPGREGAGYTF
many,TRBV12-3/TRBV12-4,TRBJ2-7,NA,TGTGCCAGCAGCCTAAATGGTGGGCAAGAGCAGTACTTC,CASSLNGGQEQYF
NA,TRBV12-3/TRBV12-4,TRBJ2-7,NA,TGTGCCAGCAGTTTTCCCGGACAGAACACCTACGAGCAGTACTTC,CASSFPGQNTYEQYF
many,TRBV5-1,TRBJ2-2,NA,TGCGCCAGCACCCGAAAAGGGAACCCCAACGCCGGGGAGCTGTTTTTT,CASTRKGNPNAGELFF
many,TRBV6-5,TRBJ1-2,TRBD1,TGTGCCACCCTCCGGGACAGGGTTAACTATGGCTACACCTTC,CATLRDRVNYGYTF
NA,TRBV27,TRBJ1-2,NA,TGTGCCAGCAGAAGCGACCGTAACTATGGCTACACCTTC,CASRSDRNYGYTF
few,TRBV28,TRBJ2-7,NA,TGTGCCAGCAGTTTATGGGGGCTCAAACACGACGAGCAGTACTTC,CASSLWGLKHDEQYF
many,TRBV7-2,TRBJ2-7,TRBD2,TGTGCCAGCAGCCCCCAAGGACTAGCGGGGGCCTACGAGCAGTACTTC,CASSPQGLAGAYEQYF
many,TRBV12-3/TRBV12-4,TRBJ2-7,TRBD2,TGTGCCAGCAGTTTGGCGGGAGGAAAACTCTACGAGCAGTACTTC,CASSLAGGKLYEQYF
many,TRBV19,TRBJ1-1,NA,TGTGCCAGTAAGTTCGAGGGAATGAACACTGAAGCTTTCTTT,CASKFEGMNTEAFF
many,TRBV24-1,TRBJ2-5,TRBD2,TGTGCCACCAGTGACCCGACTAGCGGAGAAACCCAAGAGACCCAGTACTTC,CATSDPTSGETQETQYF